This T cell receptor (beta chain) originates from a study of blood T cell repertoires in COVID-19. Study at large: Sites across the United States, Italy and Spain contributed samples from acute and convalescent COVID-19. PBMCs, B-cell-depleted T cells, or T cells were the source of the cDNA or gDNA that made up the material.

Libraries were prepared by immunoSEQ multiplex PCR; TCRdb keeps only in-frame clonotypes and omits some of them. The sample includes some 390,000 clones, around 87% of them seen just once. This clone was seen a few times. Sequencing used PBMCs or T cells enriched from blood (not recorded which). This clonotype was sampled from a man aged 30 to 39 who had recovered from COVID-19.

CDR3 sequence: CASRDWDRGGYEQYF. CDR3 sequence (DNA): TGTGCCAGCAGAGACTGGGACAGGGGTGGCTACGAGCAGTACTTC. The chain recombines TRBV28 with TRBJ2-7; 10 nucleotides match TRBD1. Per germline, CDR1 MDHEN and CDR2 SYDVKM. The CDR3 totals 15 residues. V gave up 6 bases and J gave up 3 bases; unmatched junction bases: 8.